This T cell receptor (beta chain) was sequenced during a study of blood T cell repertoires in COVID-19. Whole-study context: Samples came from the United States, Italy and Spain, spanning acute and convalescent COVID-19. Sample material is recorded as cDNA or gDNA derived from T cells, B-cell-depleted T cells, or PBMCs.

Per the original data handling: Cell counts per sample came from amplifying reference gene primers. Only in-frame clones appear in the TCRdb table, and some are missing; sequencing was by immunoSEQ multiplex PCR. For V, J and clone size, that table is used; D and trimming come from the DNA. The repertoire holds tens of thousands of clones, with roughly four fifths as singletons. Germline V gives CDR1 SGDLS, CDR2 YYNGEE. The CDR3 extends over 15 amino acids. J gave up 9 bases and V 4 bases, and 8 bases lay outside the gene matches. Material: peripheral blood. The TCR originated in a human donor in a cohort sampled during active or convalescent COVID-19. This chain connects TRBV9 to TRBJ1-6; TRBD1 matches at 9 bases. CDR3 in amino acids: CASSLRTGEGSPLHF. As DNA, the CDR3 is TGTGCCAGCAGCCTTCGGACAGGGGAAGGTTCACCCCTCCACTTT.